This entry concerns a single T cell receptor (beta chain). Other DNA sequences in this specimen translate into the identical CDR3. The protocol was immunoSEQ multiplex PCR, while the TCRdb copy is restricted to in-frame clones and leaves out a portion. The sample lists around 2.1 million clones, about 94% occurring once. This record comes from a study of shared clonotypes between healthy human individuals. Trimming cost V 1 base and J 10 bases, with 5 bases left between them. Per germline, CDR1 MNHNS and CDR2 SASEGT. CDR3 length: 11 amino acids. The sequence derives from a man younger than 35 in good health. The rearrangement links TRBV6-1 to TRBJ2-1; D is undetermined. The sample comprised naive CD4+ T cells sorted from blood. The subset is: CD45RA+ positively selected. CDR3 nucleotide sequence: TGTGCCAGCAGTGAAGGTTGGGAGCAGTTCTTC. It encodes CASSEGWEQFF.